The 20 T cell receptor beta chains given below trace back to one sample, sequenced in a study of T-cell memory formation after mild COVID-19. TCRdb processed the 5' RACE reads anew with MiXCR; each CDR3 protein has one entry. The table has some 350,000 distinct CDR3 sequences, about a sixth seen once. Sequenced input: PBMCs or a T cell subset sorted from them (not recorded which). The receptor set was obtained from a man younger than 35 who had mild COVID-19 (a few samples of this study predate the infection). Cell type and time point are not known.

This clonotype was observed a few times. The CDR3 DNA reads as TGCGCCAGCAGTGCCGGACAAGCCGGAGGTACGCAGTATTTT. It specifies CASSAGQAGGTQYF. The chain is built from TRBV4-1 and TRBJ2-3; D possibly uses TRBD1 or TRBD2 (5 bases each). CDR3 length equals 14 residues. The V gene lost 6 bases and the J gene lost 8 bases, with 18 bases spanning the gap. Germline assignment: CDR1 MGHRA and CDR2 YSYEKL.

V is TRBV4-3 and J is TRBJ2-2; 7 nucleotides align to TRBD2. Germline V gene data show CDR1 as LGHNA and CDR2 as YSLEER. Trimming took 3 bases from V and 1 from J; bases not matched to a gene: 5. This CDR3 is built from 16 residues. CDR3 region: CASSHDLAVNTGELFF. The CDR3 DNA follows: TGCGCCAGCAGCCATGACCTAGCGGTGAACACCGGGGAGCTGTTTTTT.

The chain combines TRBV5-4 with TRBJ2-3, with D perhaps TRBD1 or TRBD2 (6 bases each). The CDR3 length is 16 residues. Germline V gives CDR1 SGHNT, CDR2 YYREEE (reference sequence). V lost 0 bases and J lost 4, with 15 bases in between. The CDR3 is CASSLGWRGAADTQYF. CDR3 nucleotide sequence: TGTGCCAGCAGCTTGGGGTGGAGGGGGGCGGCAGATACGCAGTATTTT.

This clonotype was observed at least ten times. This chain links TRBV7-2 with TRBJ1-5, with D unclear. Trimming cost V 1 base and J 5 bases, with 12 bases left between them. The CDR3 extends over 15 amino acids. CDR1 is SGHTA, CDR2 FQGNSA, per germline. The CDR3 DNA sequence: TGTGCCAGCAGCTTAGTGGCAGTTAAGGATCAGCCCCAGCATTTT. As protein: CASSLVAVKDQPQHF.

This clonotype was counted many times. This chain uses TRBV24-1 with TRBJ2-7, with D perhaps TRBD1 or TRBD2 (5 bases each). The CDR3 has 17 residues. Deletions cut 4 bases from V and 3 bases from J, with 21 bases between. Per germline, CDR1 KGHDR and CDR2 SFDVKD. The CDR3 DNA sequence: TGTGCCACCAGTGACTTGGCCCGGGACCGAATTTTCTACGAGCAGTACGTC. It yields the protein CATSDLARDRIFYEQYV.

This clonotype came up a few times. The chain joins TRBV7-3 to TRBJ2-4; 7 bases fit TRBD2. After removal of 6 bases from V and 8 bases from J, the junction contained 7 bases not matched to a gene. Germline V lookup: CDR1 SGHTA, CDR2 FQGTGA. This CDR3 spans 13 amino acids. The CDR3 sequence: CASSARGGDIQYF. The CDR3 nucleotides are TGTGCCAGCAGTGCTCGGGGAGGGGACATTCAGTACTTC.

The chain is built from TRBV5-8 and TRBJ1-4, with a weak D call TRBD1 (5 bases). Germline CDR1 reads SGHTS; CDR2 reads YDEGEE. The CDR3 contains 15 residues. With 2 bases removed from V and 6 bases from J, the gap between germline ends came to 14 bases. The CDR3 reads CASSLSDTEDEKLFF. In DNA form, the CDR3 reads TGTGCCAGCAGCTTATCGGACACAGAAGATGAAAAACTGTTTTTT.

This clonotype was seen a handful of times. The chain carries TRBV2 and TRBJ2-2; TRBD2 agrees at 13 bases. Germline values: CDR1 SNHLY, CDR2 FYNNEI. J gave up 7 bases and V 6 bases, and 8 bases lay outside the gene matches. There are 16 residues in the CDR3. CDR3 DNA: TGTGCCAGCAGCAGGACTAGCGGGGGTAGGAACGGGGAGCTGTTTTTT. This gives the protein CASSRTSGGRNGELFF.

This sequence joins TRBV5-1 and TRBJ1-2; D is possibly TRBD1 (5 bases). With 5 bases removed from V and 5 bases from J, the gap between germline ends came to 16 bases. The CDR3 consists of 14 residues. Germline V gene data show CDR1 as SGHRS and CDR2 as YFSETQ. CDR3: CASRNRTNSYGYTF. The CDR3 DNA follows: TGCGCCAGCAGAAACCGGACAAACTCGTATGGCTACACCTTC.

This clonotype has only a few counts. This chain links TRBV11-2 with TRBJ2-7, with D possibly matching TRBD1 (6 bases). The ends were cut back, 5 bases at V and 0 bases at J, with 20 bases in the middle. CDR3 length: 17 residues. Germline V lookup: CDR1 SGHAT, CDR2 FQNNGV. CDR3 nucleotides: TGTGCCAGCAGCCCAGGCCACGGACAGCGGAGCTCCTACGAGCAGTACTTC. It yields the protein CASSPGHGQRSSYEQYF.

This clonotype came up many times. The V gene is TRBV10-3, the J gene TRBJ1-5; 8 nucleotides agree with TRBD1. The length of the CDR3 is 15 residues. Germline V gene lookup returns CDR1 ENHRY and CDR2 SYGVKD. Unmatched junction bases numbered 0, after V lost 0 bases and J lost 2 bases. The CDR3 sequence is CAISESTGGNQPQHF. As DNA, the CDR3 is TGTGCCATCAGTGAGTCGACAGGGGGCAATCAGCCCCAGCATTTT.

This clonotype was seen only a few times. The gene calls are TRBV11-2 and TRBJ2-3, with unresolved D. V lost 5 bases to trimming and J lost 0 bases, with 9 bases between them. This CDR3 comprises 14 residues. Germline lookup yields CDR1 SGHAT and CDR2 FQNNGV. CDR3 in amino acids: CASSTRRSTDTQYF. CDR3 bases: TGTGCCAGCAGCACCCGTCGAAGCACAGATACGCAGTATTTT.

V usage is TRBV28 and J usage is TRBJ2-7; perhaps TRBD2 as D (6 bases). CDR1 and CDR2 (germline): MDHEN, SYDVKM. Trimming left V 5 bases short and J 3 bases short, with 14 bases between. The CDR3 is 14 residues long. The CDR3 spells CASSLPGGIYEQYV. In DNA, the CDR3 is TGTGCCAGCAGTCTCCCCGGGGGAATCTACGAGCAGTACGTC.

V is TRBV12-3 or TRBV12-4 and J is TRBJ1-2; weak D call: TRBD1 (5 bases). This CDR3 is built from 14 residues. The germline V and J ends were trimmed by 6 bases and 4 bases, with 15 bases remaining between them. The chain's CDR3 is CASSPVGLSYGYTF. In nucleotides, the CDR3 is TGTGCCAGCAGCCCCGTGGGGCTCTCCTATGGCTACACCTTC.

The chain employs TRBV7-2 and TRBJ2-5, with TRBD2 matching over 10 bases. V lost 4 bases, J lost 2 bases, and 7 bases stayed unmatched. Germline V gene sequence: CDR1 SGHTA, CDR2 FQGNSA. The CDR3 extends over 16 amino acids. The CDR3 DNA reads TGTGCCAGCAGCTCCTTAGCGGGGGGCGCTCAAGAGACCCAGTACTTC. Its translation is CASSSLAGGAQETQYF.

The chain carries TRBV7-3 and TRBJ1-2, with D possibly TRBD1 on 5 matching bases. V lost 5 bases, J lost 3 bases, and 13 bases lay in between. This CDR3 comprises 14 residues. The germline V gene encodes CDR1 SGHTA and CDR2 FQGTGA. DNA of the CDR3: TGTGCCAGCAGCCCAAGAGGGACCCACTATGGCTACACCTTC. Translating gives CASSPRGTHYGYTF.

This clonotype was seen many times. The chain uses TRBV7-2 and TRBJ2-7; 10 bases align to TRBD2. Germline V gene lookup returns CDR1 SGHTA and CDR2 FQGNSA. V trimming: 2 bases; J trimming: 2 bases; junction bases outside the gene matches: 0. The CDR3 has 14 residues. The CDR3 DNA sequence: TGTGCCAGCAGCTTAAGCGGGGGGGCCTACGAGCAGTACTTC. Amino acids: CASSLSGGAYEQYF.

V and J are TRBV5-1 and TRBJ2-7; D remains ambiguous. The V end was cut by 1 base, the J end by 7 bases, with 12 bases between. CDR1 is SGHRS and CDR2 is YFSETQ in the germline V gene. The CDR3 has 13 amino acids. CDR3 amino acids: CASSLQQSLEQYF. The CDR3 region has the DNA TGCGCCAGCAGCTTGCAACAGTCCTTAGAGCAGTACTTC. Complete variable domain (other parts from reference TRBV5-1 and TRBJ2-7): KAGVTQTPRYLIKTRGQQVTLSCSPISGHRSVSWYQQTPGQGLQFLFEYFSETQRNKGNFPGRFSGRQFSNSRSEMNVSTLELGDSALYLCASSLQQSLEQYFGPGTRLTVT.

This clonotype was recorded many times. The rearrangement joins TRBV20-1 to TRBJ2-3, with D possibly TRBD2 on 7 matching bases. Germline assignment: CDR1 DFQATT and CDR2 SNEGSKA (reference sequence). The CDR3 totals 13 residues. CDR3 loop: CSKRGGPPDTQYF. The CDR3 bases are TGCAGCAAGAGGGGGGGCCCCCCAGATACGCAGTATTTT.

The table lists this clonotype with a few counts. J is TRBJ1-2 and V is TRBV7-6; D gene uncertain. Per the germline V gene, CDR1 is SGHVS and CDR2 is FNYEAQ. The germline V and J ends were trimmed by 3 bases and 8 bases, with 10 bases remaining between them. CDR3 length: 12 amino acids. CDR3 residues: CASSFGVQGYTF. The CDR3 DNA follows: TGTGCCAGCAGCTTTGGCGTTCAGGGCTACACCTTC.